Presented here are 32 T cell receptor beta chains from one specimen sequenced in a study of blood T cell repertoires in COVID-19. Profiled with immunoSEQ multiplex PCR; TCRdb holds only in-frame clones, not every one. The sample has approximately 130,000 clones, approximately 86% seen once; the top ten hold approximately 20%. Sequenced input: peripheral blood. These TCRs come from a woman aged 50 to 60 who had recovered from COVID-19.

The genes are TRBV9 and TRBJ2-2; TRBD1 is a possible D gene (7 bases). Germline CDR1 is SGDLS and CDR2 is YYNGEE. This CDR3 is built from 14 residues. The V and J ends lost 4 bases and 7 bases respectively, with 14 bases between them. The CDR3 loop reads CASSTRQGGGELFF. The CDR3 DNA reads TGTGCCAGCAGCACCCGACAGGGAGGCGGGGAGCTGTTTTTT.

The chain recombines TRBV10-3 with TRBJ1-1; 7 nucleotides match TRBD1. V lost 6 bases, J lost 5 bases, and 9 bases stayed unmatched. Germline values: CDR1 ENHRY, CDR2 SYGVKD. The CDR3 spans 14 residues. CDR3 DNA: TGTGCCATCAGGGACGCCAGGGGGAGGACTGAAGCTTTCTTT. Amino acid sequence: CAIRDARGRTEAFF.

CDR3 in amino acids: CASSRDRGTDTQYF. CDR3 bases: TGTGCCAGCAGCCGGGACAGGGGTACAGATACGCAGTATTTT. The chain links TRBV2 to TRBJ2-3, with 10 bases aligning to TRBD1. Germline-derived CDR1 and CDR2 are SNHLY and FYNNEI. Unmatched junction bases numbered 3, after V lost 6 bases and J lost 3 bases. The CDR3 spans 14 residues.

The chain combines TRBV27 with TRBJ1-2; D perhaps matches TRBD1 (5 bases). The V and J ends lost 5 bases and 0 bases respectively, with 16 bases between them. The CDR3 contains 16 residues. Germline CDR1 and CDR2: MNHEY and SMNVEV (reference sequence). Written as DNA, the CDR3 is TGTGCCAGCAGTGCCTACGTGCCGGGGGCTAACTATGGCTACACCTTC. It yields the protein CASSAYVPGANYGYTF.

The CDR3 loop is CASTSQRATNTGELFF. The CDR3 nucleotides are TGTGCCAGCACCAGTCAGCGGGCCACGAACACCGGGGAGCTGTTTTTT. V usage is TRBV5-4 and J usage is TRBJ2-2; D perhaps matches TRBD2 (6 bases). Trimming removed 6 bases from V and 0 bases from J, with 15 bases in between. Germline loops: CDR1 SGHNT, CDR2 YYREEE (reference sequence). The CDR3 is made up of 16 amino acids.

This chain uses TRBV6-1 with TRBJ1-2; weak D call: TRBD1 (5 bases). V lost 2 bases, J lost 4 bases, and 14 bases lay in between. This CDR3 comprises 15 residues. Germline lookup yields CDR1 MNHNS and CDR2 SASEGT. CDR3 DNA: TGTGCCAGCAGTGAAATCATGGGGGGGTCCTATGGCTACACCTTC. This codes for CASSEIMGGSYGYTF.

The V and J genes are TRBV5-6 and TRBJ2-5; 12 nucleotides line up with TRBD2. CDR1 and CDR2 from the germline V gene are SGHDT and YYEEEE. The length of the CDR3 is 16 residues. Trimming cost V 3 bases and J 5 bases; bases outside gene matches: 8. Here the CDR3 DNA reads TGTGCCAGCAGCTGGGCTAGCGGGGGGGCGGCGGAGACCCAGTACTTC. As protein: CASSWASGGAAETQYF.

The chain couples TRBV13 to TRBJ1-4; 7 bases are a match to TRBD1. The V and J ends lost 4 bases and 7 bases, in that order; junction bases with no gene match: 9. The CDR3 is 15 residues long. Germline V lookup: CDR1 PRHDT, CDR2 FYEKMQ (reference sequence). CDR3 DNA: TGTGCCAGCAGCTCCAGGACAGGACGGCCTGAAAAACTGTTTTTT. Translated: CASSSRTGRPEKLFF.

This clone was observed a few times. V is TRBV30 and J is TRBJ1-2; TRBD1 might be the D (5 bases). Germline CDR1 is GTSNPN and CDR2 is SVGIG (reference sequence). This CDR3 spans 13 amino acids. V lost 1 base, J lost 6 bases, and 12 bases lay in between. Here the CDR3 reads CAWSAQTGDGYTF. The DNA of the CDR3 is TGTGCCTGGAGTGCCCAAACAGGAGATGGCTACACCTTC.

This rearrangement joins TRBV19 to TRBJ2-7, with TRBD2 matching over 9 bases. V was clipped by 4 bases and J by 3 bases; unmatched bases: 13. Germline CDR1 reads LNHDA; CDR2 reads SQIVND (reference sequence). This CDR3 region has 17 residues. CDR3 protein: CASSKPQGSGSVYEQYF. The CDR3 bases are TGTGCCAGTAGTAAACCCCAGGGTAGCGGGAGTGTCTACGAGCAGTACTTC.

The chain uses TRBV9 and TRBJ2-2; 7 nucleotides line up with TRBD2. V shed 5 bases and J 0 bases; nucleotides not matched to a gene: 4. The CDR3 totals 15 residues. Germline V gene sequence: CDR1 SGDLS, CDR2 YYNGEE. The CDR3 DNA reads TGTGCCAGCAGGCTAGCGGAGGCGAACACCGGGGAGCTGTTTTTT. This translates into CASRLAEANTGELFF.

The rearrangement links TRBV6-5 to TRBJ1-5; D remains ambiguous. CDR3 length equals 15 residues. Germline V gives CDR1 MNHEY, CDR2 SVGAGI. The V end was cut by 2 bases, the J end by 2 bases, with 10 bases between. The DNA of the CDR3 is TGTGCCAGCAGTTACACCTACAGTGGCAATCAGCCCCAGCATTTT. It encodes CASSYTYSGNQPQHF.

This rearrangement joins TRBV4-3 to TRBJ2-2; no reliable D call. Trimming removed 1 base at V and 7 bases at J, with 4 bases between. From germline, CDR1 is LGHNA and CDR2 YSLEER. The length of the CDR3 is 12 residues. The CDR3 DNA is TGCGCCAGCAGCCAAGTGAGCGGGGAGCTGTTTTTT. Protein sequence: CASSQVSGELFF.

The CDR3 bases are TGCAGTGCTAGGGGACAGGACGAGCAGTACTTC. Residues: CSARGQDEQYF. The chain uses TRBV20-1 and TRBJ2-7; 8 bases map to TRBD1. Germline assignment: CDR1 DFQATT and CDR2 SNEGSKA (reference sequence). This CDR3 has 11 amino acids. With 3 bases clipped from V and 5 bases from J, the junction kept 0 bases outside the gene matches.

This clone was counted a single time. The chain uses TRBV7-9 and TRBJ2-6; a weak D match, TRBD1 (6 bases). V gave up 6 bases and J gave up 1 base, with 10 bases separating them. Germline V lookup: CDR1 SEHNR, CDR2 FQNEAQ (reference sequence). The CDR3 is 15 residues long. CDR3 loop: CASRLQGSGANVLTF. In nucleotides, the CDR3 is TGTGCCAGCAGACTACAGGGATCTGGGGCCAACGTCCTGACTTTC.

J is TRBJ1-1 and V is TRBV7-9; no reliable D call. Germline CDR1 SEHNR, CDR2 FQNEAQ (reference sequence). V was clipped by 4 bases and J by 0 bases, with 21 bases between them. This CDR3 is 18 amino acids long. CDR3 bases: TGTGCCAGCAGCTCCACCCCGCCCAAGCTTGAGATGAACACTGAAGCTTTCTTT. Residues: CASSSTPPKLEMNTEAFF.

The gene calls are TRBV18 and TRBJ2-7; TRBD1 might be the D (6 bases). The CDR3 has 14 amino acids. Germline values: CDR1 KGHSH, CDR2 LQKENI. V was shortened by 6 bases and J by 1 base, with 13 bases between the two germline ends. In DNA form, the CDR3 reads TGTGCCAGCTCTAACCGGCAGGGGTCCTACGAGCAGTACTTC. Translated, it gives CASSNRQGSYEQYF. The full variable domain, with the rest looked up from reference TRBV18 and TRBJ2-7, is NAGVMQNPRHLVRRRGQEARLRCSPMKGHSHVYWYRQLPEEGLKFMVYLQKENIIDESGMPKERFSAEFPKEGPSILRIQQVVRGDSAAYFCASSNRQGSYEQYFGPGTRLTVT.

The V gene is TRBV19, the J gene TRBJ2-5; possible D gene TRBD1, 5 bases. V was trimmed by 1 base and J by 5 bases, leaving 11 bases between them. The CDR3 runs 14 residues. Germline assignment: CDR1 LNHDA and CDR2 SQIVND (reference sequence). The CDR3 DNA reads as TGTGCCAGTAGTATAGCAAAGGGGATTGAGACCCAGTACTTC. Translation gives CASSIAKGIETQYF.

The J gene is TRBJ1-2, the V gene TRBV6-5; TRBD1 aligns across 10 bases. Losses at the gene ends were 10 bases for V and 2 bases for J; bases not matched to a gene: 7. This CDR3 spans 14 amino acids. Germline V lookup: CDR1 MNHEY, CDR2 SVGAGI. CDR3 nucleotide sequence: TGTGCCACCAGGGACAGGGGCACCAACTATGGCTACACCTTC. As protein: CATRDRGTNYGYTF.

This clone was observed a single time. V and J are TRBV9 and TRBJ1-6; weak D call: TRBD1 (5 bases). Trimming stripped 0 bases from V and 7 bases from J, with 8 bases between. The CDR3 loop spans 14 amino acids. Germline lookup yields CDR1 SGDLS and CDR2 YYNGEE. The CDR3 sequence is CASSVGQGNSPLHF. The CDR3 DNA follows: TGTGCCAGCAGCGTAGGGCAGGGAAATTCACCCCTCCACTTT.

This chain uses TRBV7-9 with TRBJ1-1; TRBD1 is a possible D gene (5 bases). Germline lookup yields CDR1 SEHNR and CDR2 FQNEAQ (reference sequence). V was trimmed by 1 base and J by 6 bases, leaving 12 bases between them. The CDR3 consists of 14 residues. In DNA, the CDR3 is TGTGCCAGCAGCTTAGAGGGGAAAGGACCTGAAGCTTTCTTT. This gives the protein CASSLEGKGPEAFF.

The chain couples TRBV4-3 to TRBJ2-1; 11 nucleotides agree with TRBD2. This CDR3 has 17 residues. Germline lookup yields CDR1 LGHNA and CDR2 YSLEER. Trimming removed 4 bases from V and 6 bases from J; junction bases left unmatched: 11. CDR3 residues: CASSPYLAGGPINEQFF. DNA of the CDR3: TGCGCCAGCAGCCCCTACTTAGCGGGAGGGCCCATCAATGAGCAGTTCTTC.

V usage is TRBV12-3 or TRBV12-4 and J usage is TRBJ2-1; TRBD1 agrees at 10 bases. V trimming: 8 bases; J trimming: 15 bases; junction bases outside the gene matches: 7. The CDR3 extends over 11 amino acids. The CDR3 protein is CASGYRDRGFF. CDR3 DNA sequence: TGTGCCAGCGGTTACCGGGACAGGGGGTTCTTC.

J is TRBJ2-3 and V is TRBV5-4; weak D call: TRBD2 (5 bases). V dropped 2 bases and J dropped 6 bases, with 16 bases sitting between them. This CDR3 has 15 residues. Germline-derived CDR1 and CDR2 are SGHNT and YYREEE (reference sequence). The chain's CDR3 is CASSFSSTRTDTQYF. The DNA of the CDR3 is TGTGCCAGCAGCTTTTCTAGCACCCGTACGGATACGCAGTATTTT. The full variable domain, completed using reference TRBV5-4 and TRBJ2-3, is ETGVTQSPTHLIKTRGQQVTLRCSSQSGHNTVSWYQQALGQGPQFIFQYYREEENGRGNFPPRFSGLQFPNYSSELNVNALELDDSALYLCASSFSSTRTDTQYFGPGTRLTVL.

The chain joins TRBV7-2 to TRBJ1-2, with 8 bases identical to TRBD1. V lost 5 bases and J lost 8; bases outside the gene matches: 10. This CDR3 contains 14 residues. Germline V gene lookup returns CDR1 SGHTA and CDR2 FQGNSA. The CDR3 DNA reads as TGTGCCAGCAGCCCGACAGGGGCCCTGCGCGGCTACACCTTC. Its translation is CASSPTGALRGYTF. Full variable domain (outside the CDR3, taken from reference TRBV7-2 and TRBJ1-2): GAGVSQSPSNKVTEKGKDVELRCDPISGHTALYWYRQSLGQGLEFLIYFQGNSAPDKSGLPSDRFSAERTGGSVSTLTIQRTQQEDSAVYLCASSPTGALRGYTFGSGTRLTVV.

CDR3 in amino acids: CASSSGGPANTEAFF. The CDR3 coding sequence is TGTGCCAGCAGCTCGGGGGGACCGGCGAACACTGAAGCTTTCTTT. The rearrangement uses TRBV5-8 and TRBJ1-1; D is perhaps TRBD1 (5 bases). V lost 3 bases and J 1 base, leaving 13 bases between the germline ends. Germline V gives CDR1 SGHTS, CDR2 YDEGEE. This CDR3 region has 15 residues.

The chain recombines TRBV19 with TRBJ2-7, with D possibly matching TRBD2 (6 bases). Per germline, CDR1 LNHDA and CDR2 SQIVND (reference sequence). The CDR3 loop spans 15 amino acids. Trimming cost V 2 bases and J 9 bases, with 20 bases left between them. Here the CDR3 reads CASSIQGLILLRQYF. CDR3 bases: TGTGCCAGTAGTATACAGGGACTTATCTTACTACGGCAGTACTTC.

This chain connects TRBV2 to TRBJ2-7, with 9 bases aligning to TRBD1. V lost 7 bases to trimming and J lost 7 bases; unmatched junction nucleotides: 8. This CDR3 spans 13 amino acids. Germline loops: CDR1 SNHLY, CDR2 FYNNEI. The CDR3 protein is CASIRDRVGEQYF. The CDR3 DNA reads TGTGCCAGCATCCGGGACAGGGTGGGTGAGCAGTACTTC. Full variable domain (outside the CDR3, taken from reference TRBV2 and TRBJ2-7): EPEVTQTPSHQVTQMGQEVILRCVPISNHLYFYWYRQILGQKVEFLVSFYNNEISEKSEIFDDQFSVERPDGSNFTLKIRSTKLEDSAMYFCASIRDRVGEQYFGPGTRLTVT.

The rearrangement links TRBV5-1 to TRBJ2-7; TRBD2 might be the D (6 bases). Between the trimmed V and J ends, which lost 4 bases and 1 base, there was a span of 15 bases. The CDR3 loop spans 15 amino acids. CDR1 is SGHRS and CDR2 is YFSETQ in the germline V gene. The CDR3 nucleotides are TGCGCCAGCAGCCCCGGAAGGGGAGGATCCTACGAGCAGTACTTC. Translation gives CASSPGRGGSYEQYF.

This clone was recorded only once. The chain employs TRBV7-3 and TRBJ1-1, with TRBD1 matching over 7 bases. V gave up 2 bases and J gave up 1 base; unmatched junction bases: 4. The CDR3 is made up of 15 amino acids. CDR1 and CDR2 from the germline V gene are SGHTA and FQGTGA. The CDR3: CASSLQGGPNTEAFF. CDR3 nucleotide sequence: TGTGCCAGCAGCTTACAGGGGGGACCGAACACTGAAGCTTTCTTT.

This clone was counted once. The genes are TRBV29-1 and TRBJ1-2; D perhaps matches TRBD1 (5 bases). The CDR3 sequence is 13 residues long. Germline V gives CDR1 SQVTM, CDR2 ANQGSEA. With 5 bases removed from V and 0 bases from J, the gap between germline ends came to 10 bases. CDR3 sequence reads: CSVSQTANYGYTF. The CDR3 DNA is TGCAGCGTTTCCCAGACAGCTAACTATGGCTACACCTTC.

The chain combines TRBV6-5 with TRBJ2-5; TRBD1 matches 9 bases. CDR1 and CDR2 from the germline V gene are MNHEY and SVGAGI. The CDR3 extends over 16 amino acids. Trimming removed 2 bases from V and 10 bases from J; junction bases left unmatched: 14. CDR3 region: CASSYPLQGASRVQYF. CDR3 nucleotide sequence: TGTGCCAGCAGTTACCCGTTACAGGGGGCATCTAGGGTCCAGTACTTC.